This passage covers 20 T cell receptor beta chains from one sample sequenced in a study of CD8+ T cells in alopecia areata. cDNA serving as the sequencing template came from extracted, reverse transcribed RNA. Method: immunoSEQ multiplex PCR; TCRdb's copy keeps in-frame clones and lacks some. The sample has 65,000 to 100,000 clones; 51% are singletons. The specimen was NKG2D-high CD8+ T cells sorted from blood. The origin of the receptors is a human donor with alopecia areata.

The CDR3 DNA reads as TGCAGCGTTGACGCAGGGAACGGCAATGAGCAGTTCTTC. Translating gives CSVDAGNGNEQFF. The chain has TRBV29-1 and TRBJ2-1, with a tentative D call TRBD1 (5 bases). This CDR3 comprises 13 residues. The germline V gene has CDR1 SQVTM and CDR2 ANQGSEA. Trimming left V 3 bases short and J 6 bases short, with 12 bases between.

The J gene is TRBJ1-1, the V gene TRBV28; no definite D call. In germline, CDR1 is MDHEN, CDR2 SYDVKM. V gave up 5 bases and J gave up 1 base, with 14 bases separating them. CDR3 length: 15 residues. The CDR3 DNA reads as TGTGCCAGCAGTCACCTTATGGTCGGGAACACTGAAGCTTTCTTT. Protein product: CASSHLMVGNTEAFF.

The chain joins TRBV27 to TRBJ2-5; TRBD1 might be the D (6 bases). Germline values: CDR1 MNHEY, CDR2 SMNVEV (reference sequence). The CDR3 length is 13 residues. Trimming pared 4 bases from V and 5 bases from J, leaving 11 bases between. The CDR3 DNA reads as TGTGCCAGCAGTTACAGGGAGCACGAGACCCAGTACTTC. Its protein product is CASSYREHETQYF.

This clone was counted a few times. The gene calls are TRBV9 and TRBJ1-1; perhaps TRBD1 as D (5 bases). CDR1 SGDLS and CDR2 YYNGEE come from the germline V gene. The length of the CDR3 is 14 residues. V was pared by 4 bases and J by 3 bases, with 13 bases between. The CDR3 nucleotides read TGTGCCAGCAGCTCGCCAGGGCTTGACACTGAAGCTTTCTTT. Amino acid sequence: CASSSPGLDTEAFF.

This clone was observed a few times. The chain employs TRBV7-9 and TRBJ2-5; the D is unclear. Trimming cost V 3 bases and J 5 bases, with 7 bases left between them. Germline V gene sequence: CDR1 SEHNR, CDR2 FQNEAQ (reference sequence). There are 12 residues in the CDR3. The DNA for the CDR3 is TGTGCCAGCAGCTTCGAAGGGGAGACCCAGTACTTC. This codes for CASSFEGETQYF.

This clone has a handful of counts. J is TRBJ1-1 and V is TRBV5-6, with a weak D call TRBD1 (5 bases). The CDR3 is 14 amino acids. The V end was cut by 7 bases, the J end by 1 base, with 14 bases between. The V gene's germline CDR1 is SGHDT and CDR2 YYEEEE. This chain's CDR3 is CASGYGHPNTEAFF. CDR3 bases: TGTGCCAGCGGCTACGGACACCCGAACACTGAAGCTTTCTTT.

V usage is TRBV29-1 and J usage is TRBJ1-2; D call uncertain. V dropped 3 bases and J dropped 7 bases, with 18 bases sitting between them. Germline assignment: CDR1 SQVTM and CDR2 ANQGSEA. This CDR3 is 14 amino acids long. CDR3 bases: TGCAGCGTTGAGGCTTCGGACGGAGGTTCTGGCTACACCTTC. Its protein product is CSVEASDGGSGYTF.

This clone was seen only once. V is TRBV4-1 and J is TRBJ1-6; a possible D gene is TRBD1 (6 bases). CDR1 is MGHRA, CDR2 YSYEKL, per germline. The CDR3 has 16 amino acids. The V and J ends lost 3 bases and 10 bases respectively, with 19 bases between them. The CDR3 loop is CASSHPLAKGGSPLHF. CDR3 nucleotide sequence: TGCGCCAGCAGCCATCCCTTGGCCAAGGGGGGCTCACCCCTCCACTTT.

As to this clone: Sequence at one end of the junction differs from germline and may be a read error. V and J are TRBV29-1 and TRBJ2-7, with a possible D match to TRBD2 (6 bases). Germline CDR1 is SQVTM and CDR2 is ANQGSEA. CDR3 size: 8 residues. The CDR3 nucleotides are TGCAGCGTTTCCGGGAGAAATTTC. Translation gives CSVSGRNF.

V and J are TRBV29-1 and TRBJ2-3, with 8 positions matching TRBD2. Germline V lookup: CDR1 SQVTM, CDR2 ANQGSEA. V was clipped by 1 base and J by 8 bases; unmatched bases: 11. This CDR3 spans 15 amino acids. CDR3 in DNA: TGCAGCGTTGAAGCCACGGGACTAGGGTTTCGTACGCAGTATTTT. It specifies CSVEATGLGFRTQYF.

This chain joins TRBV29-1 and TRBJ2-7, with D possibly matching TRBD2 (6 bases). CDR3 size: 16 residues. V was trimmed by 0 bases and J by 0 bases, leaving 15 bases between them. Germline-derived CDR1 and CDR2 are SQVTM and ANQGSEA. The CDR3: CSVEDWSGPSSYEQYF. CDR3 DNA sequence: TGCAGCGTTGAAGACTGGAGCGGGCCAAGCTCCTACGAGCAGTACTTC.

Worth noting for this clone: The same CDR3 arises from other DNA sequences in this sample as well. This rearrangement joins TRBV5-1 to TRBJ2-5; D gene ambiguous. V lost 1 base to trimming and J lost 5 bases, with 3 bases between them. The germline V gene encodes CDR1 SGHRS and CDR2 YFSETQ. This CDR3 region has 11 residues. DNA for the CDR3: TGCGCCAGCAGCTTGCTGGAGACCCAGTACTTC. Encoded protein: CASSLLETQYF.

This clone was detected only a few times. The chain employs TRBV29-1 and TRBJ2-1; 8 bases match TRBD2. CDR1 is SQVTM and CDR2 is ANQGSEA in the germline V gene. With 8 bases clipped from V and 7 bases from J, the junction kept 13 bases outside the gene matches. There are 14 residues in the CDR3. The CDR3 here is CSSGRDSPYNEQFF. DNA of the CDR3: TGCAGCTCCGGGAGGGACTCGCCGTATAATGAGCAGTTCTTC.

The chain is built from TRBV2 and TRBJ2-7, with 7 bases fitting TRBD1. The CDR3 runs 17 residues. V trimming: 3 bases; J trimming: 1 base; junction bases outside the gene matches: 12. The germline CDR1 and CDR2 sequences are SNHLY and FYNNEI. The CDR3 DNA sequence: TGTGCCAGCAGTGAGGTCGCGTTGACAGGGCCATCCTACGAGCAGTACTTC. Protein: CASSEVALTGPSYEQYF. Supplemented by reference TRBV2 and TRBJ2-7, the full variable domain reads EPEVTQTPSHQVTQMGQEVILRCVPISNHLYFYWYRQILGQKVEFLVSFYNNEISEKSEIFDDQFSVERPDGSNFTLKIRSTKLEDSAMYFCASSEVALTGPSYEQYFGPGTRLTVT.

The chain carries TRBV29-1 and TRBJ2-7, with 11 bases lining up with TRBD1. The junction had 3 bases not matched to a gene; V was cut back by 5 bases and J by 0 bases. This CDR3 is 14 amino acids long. Germline assignment: CDR1 SQVTM and CDR2 ANQGSEA. The CDR3 reads CSVRGTGGSYEQYF. The CDR3 bases are TGCAGCGTTAGGGGGACAGGGGGCTCCTACGAGCAGTACTTC.

This sequence joins TRBV27 and TRBJ2-7; the D is unclear. This CDR3 spans 10 amino acids. Germline lookup yields CDR1 MNHEY and CDR2 SMNVEV (reference sequence). CDR3 in DNA: TGTCCGCAGGACTCCTACGAGCAGTACTTC. This codes for CPQDSYEQYF.

This chain connects TRBV27 to TRBJ2-1, with D tentatively TRBD2 (5 bases). Germline V CDR1 and CDR2: MNHEY, SMNVEV (reference sequence). The CDR3 is 11 amino acids. Trimming stripped 5 bases from V and 13 bases from J, with 12 bases between. This CDR3 is CASSGGLFQFF. DNA of the CDR3: TGTGCCAGCAGTGGAGGACTCTTCCAGTTCTTC.

The chain employs TRBV5-6 and TRBJ2-1, with D tentatively TRBD2 (6 bases). This CDR3 spans 18 amino acids. Germline CDR1 is SGHDT and CDR2 is YYEEEE. Trimming stripped 1 base from V and 8 bases from J, with 25 bases between. The CDR3 coding sequence is TGTGCCAGCAGCTTGTTCATCTCTTCTTTGGGGATAGCGGATGAGCAGTTCTTC. It specifies CASSLFISSLGIADEQFF.

The chain carries TRBV9 and TRBJ2-7; TRBD2 aligns across 8 bases. The CDR3 runs 15 residues. J lost 0 bases, V lost 3 bases, and 5 bases had no gene match. Germline V gene lookup returns CDR1 SGDLS and CDR2 YYNGEE. CDR3 protein: CASSGGAGDSYEQYF. CDR3 sequence (DNA): TGTGCCAGCAGCGGAGGAGCGGGGGACTCCTACGAGCAGTACTTC.

The V and J genes are TRBV4-2 and TRBJ1-1; no firm D call. The V and J ends lost 0 bases and 0 bases respectively, with 17 bases between them. The germline CDR1 and CDR2 sequences are LGHNA and YNFKEQ. This CDR3 region has 18 residues. CDR3 sequence (DNA): TGTGCCAGCAGCCAAGAGGAAGGATCTTTAGGGATGAACACTGAAGCTTTCTTT. Translating gives CASSQEEGSLGMNTEAFF.